This TCR beta chain emerged from a study of shared clonotypes between healthy human individuals. Study as a whole: CD8 memory received one plate per donor, CD8 naive two, CD4 memory three and CD4 naive three.

Germline CDR1 reads SGHDN; CDR2 reads FVKESK. The ends were cut back, 0 bases at V and 1 base at J, with 15 bases in the middle. This CDR3 region has 17 residues. CD45RO-negative, CCR7-positively selected cells formed the naive CD8 fraction, excluding terminally differentiated effector memory CD45RA+ cells. How the authors handled the data: Because ImmunoSEQ provided only junction sequences with no quality scores, the filtering differed. Sequencing was performed with immunoSEQ multiplex PCR; in TCRdb, only in-frame clones are kept and a portion is missing. V, J and clone size were drawn from that table, and D and trimming were deduced from the DNA. The sample has about 2.2 million clones, 90% to 95% seen once.

This TCR was sampled from a man in his late teens or twenties in good health. Some clones in this sample may be carry-over from other donors' samples. The gene calls are TRBV14 and TRBJ1-1; a weak D match, TRBD1 (5 bases). Sequencing used naive CD8+ T cells from PBMCs. The CDR3 DNA follows: TGTGCCAGCAGCCAAGACTCCCGAGAGGGACGGAACACTGAAGCTTTCTTT. It codes for CASSQDSREGRNTEAFF. Using reference TRBV14 and TRBJ1-1 for the parts outside the CDR3, the full variable domain is EAGVTQFPSHSVIEKGQTVTLRCDPISGHDNLYWYRRVMGKEIKFLLHFVKESKQDESGMPNNRFLAERTGGTYSTLKVQPAELEDSGVYFCASSQDSREGRNTEAFFGQGTRLTVV.